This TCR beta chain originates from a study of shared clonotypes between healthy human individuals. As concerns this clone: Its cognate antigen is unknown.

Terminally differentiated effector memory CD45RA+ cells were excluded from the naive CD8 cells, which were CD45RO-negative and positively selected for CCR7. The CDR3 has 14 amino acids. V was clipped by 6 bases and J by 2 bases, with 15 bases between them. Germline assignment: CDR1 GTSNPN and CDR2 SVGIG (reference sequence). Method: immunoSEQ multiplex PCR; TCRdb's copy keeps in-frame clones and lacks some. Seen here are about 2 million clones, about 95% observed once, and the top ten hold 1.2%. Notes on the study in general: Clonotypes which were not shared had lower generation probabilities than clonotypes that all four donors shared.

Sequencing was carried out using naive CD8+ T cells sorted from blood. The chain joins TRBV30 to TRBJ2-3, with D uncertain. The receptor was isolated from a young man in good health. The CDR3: CACRAVSPTDTQYF. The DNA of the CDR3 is TGTGCCTGTCGAGCTGTAAGCCCCACAGATACGCAGTATTTT.